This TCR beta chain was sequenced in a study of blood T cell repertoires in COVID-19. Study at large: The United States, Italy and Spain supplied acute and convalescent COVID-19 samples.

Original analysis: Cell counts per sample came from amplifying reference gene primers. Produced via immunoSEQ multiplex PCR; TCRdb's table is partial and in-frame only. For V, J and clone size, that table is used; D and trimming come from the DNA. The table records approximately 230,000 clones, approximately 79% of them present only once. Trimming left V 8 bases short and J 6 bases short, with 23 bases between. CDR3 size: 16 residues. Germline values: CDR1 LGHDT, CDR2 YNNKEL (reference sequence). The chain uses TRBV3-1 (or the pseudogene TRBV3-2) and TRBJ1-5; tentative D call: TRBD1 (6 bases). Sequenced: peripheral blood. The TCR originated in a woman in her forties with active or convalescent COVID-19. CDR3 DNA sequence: TGTGCCAGCGGAGAGACAGGAAGGGGGTTTGGTCAGCCCCAGCATTTT. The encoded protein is CASGETGRGFGQPQHF.